The subject of this entry is one T cell receptor (beta chain). This record belongs to a study of blood T cell repertoires in COVID-19. Study-level information: Researchers got acute and convalescent COVID-19 samples from the United States, Italy and Spain. Sample material is recorded as cDNA or gDNA derived from T cells, B-cell-depleted T cells, or PBMCs.

Ages ranged from about 18 to 89 years, with residence in about two dozen US areas. Per the study methods: It was from reference gene primer amplification that nucleated cell counts were estimated. TCRdb's table, derived via immunoSEQ multiplex PCR, lists solely in-frame clones and lacks some. V, J and clone size reflect that table, while D and trimming were determined from the DNA. The top ten clones hold about 6% of a sample with under 300,000 clones, approximately 86% of them seen once. V was pared by 6 bases and J by 8 bases, with 6 bases of the junction left unmatched. CDR1 is MNHEY and CDR2 is SVGAGI in the germline V gene. The CDR3 loop spans 13 amino acids.

Sequenced input: PBMCs or T cells enriched from blood (not recorded which). The V gene is TRBV6-5, the J gene TRBJ2-1; 8 bases map to TRBD2. The source of this sequence is a woman between 25 and 40 years old with acute COVID-19. The CDR3, as DNA: TGTGCCAGCAGCCGAGAGCGGGGGTATGAGCAGTTCTTC. This sequence encodes CASSRERGYEQFF.